This T cell receptor beta chain was captured in a study of blood T cell repertoires in COVID-19. Across the study: Donors in the United States, Italy and Spain gave samples during acute or convalescent COVID-19. Nucleic acid was either cDNA or gDNA, and it came from T cells, B-cell-depleted T cells, or PBMCs.

Germline V gene data show CDR1 as MNHNY and CDR2 as SVGAGI (reference sequence). The V gene lost 7 bases and the J gene lost 0 bases, with 13 bases spanning the gap. CDR3 size: 15 residues. In the source study's methods: For nucleated cells, counts were estimated from reference gene primer amplification. TCRdb keeps only in-frame clones here, not all; method: immunoSEQ multiplex PCR. The D gene and trimming were derived from the DNA, and the V and J assignments and clone size from that table. The sample lists a few hundred thousand clones; approximately 86% were seen once. The sequencing sample was made of peripheral blood. V is TRBV6-6 and J is TRBJ1-5, with unresolved D. The source is a woman aged 25 to 39 with acute or convalescent COVID-19. The CDR3 DNA sequence: TGTGCCAGCATCTTACTCCCGAATAGCAATCAGCCCCAGCATTTT. It specifies CASILLPNSNQPQHF.